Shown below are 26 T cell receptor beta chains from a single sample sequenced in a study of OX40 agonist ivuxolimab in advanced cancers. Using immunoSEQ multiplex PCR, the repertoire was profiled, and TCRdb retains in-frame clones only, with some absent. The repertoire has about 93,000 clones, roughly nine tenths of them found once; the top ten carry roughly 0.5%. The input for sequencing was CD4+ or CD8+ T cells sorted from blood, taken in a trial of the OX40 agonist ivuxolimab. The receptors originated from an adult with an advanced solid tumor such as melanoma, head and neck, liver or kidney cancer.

The CDR3 sequence is CASSETGGGTEAFF. The CDR3 DNA is TGTGCCAGCAGTGAAACAGGGGGTGGTACTGAAGCTTTCTTT. The chain has TRBV2 and TRBJ1-1; TRBD1 agrees at 8 bases. The CDR3 is 14 residues long. J was trimmed by 5 bases and V by 2 bases; bases with no gene match: 4. CDR1 is SNHLY and CDR2 is FYNNEI in the germline V gene.

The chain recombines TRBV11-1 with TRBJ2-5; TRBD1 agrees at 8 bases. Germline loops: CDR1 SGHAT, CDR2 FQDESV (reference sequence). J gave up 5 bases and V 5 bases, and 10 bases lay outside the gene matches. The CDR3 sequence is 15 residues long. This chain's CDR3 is CASSPRTRDRETQYF. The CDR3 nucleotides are TGTGCCAGCAGCCCCCGGACCAGGGACAGGGAGACCCAGTACTTC.

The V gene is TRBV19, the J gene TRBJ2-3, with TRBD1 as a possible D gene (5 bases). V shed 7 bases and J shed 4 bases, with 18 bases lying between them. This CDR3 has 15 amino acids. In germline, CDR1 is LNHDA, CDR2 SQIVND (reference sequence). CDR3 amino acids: CASTPGSIRSDTQYF. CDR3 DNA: TGTGCCAGTACTCCAGGGTCAATACGTTCAGATACGCAGTATTTT.

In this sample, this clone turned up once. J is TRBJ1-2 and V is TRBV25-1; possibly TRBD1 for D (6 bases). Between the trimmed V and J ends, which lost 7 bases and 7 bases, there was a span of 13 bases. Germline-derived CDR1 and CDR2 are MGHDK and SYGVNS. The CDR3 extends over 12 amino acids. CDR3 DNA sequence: TGTGCCAGCACCCTAGGGGGTCGTGGCTACACCTTC. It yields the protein CASTLGGRGYTF.

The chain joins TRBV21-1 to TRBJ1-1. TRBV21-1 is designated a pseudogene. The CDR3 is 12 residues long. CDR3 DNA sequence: TGTGCCAGCCTGCGCGGGTACACTGAAGCTTTCTTT. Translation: CASLRGYTEAFF.

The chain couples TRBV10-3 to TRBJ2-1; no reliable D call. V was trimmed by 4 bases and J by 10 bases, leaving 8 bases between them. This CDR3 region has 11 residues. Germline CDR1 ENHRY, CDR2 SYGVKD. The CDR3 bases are TGTGCCATCAGTGGAGGTTCGGAGCAGTTCTTC. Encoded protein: CAISGGSEQFF.

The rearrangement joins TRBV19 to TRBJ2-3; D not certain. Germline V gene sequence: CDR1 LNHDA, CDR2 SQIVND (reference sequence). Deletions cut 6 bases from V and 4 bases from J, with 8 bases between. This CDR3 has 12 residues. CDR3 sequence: CASSFDPDTQYF. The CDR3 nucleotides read TGTGCCAGTAGCTTTGACCCAGATACGCAGTATTTT.

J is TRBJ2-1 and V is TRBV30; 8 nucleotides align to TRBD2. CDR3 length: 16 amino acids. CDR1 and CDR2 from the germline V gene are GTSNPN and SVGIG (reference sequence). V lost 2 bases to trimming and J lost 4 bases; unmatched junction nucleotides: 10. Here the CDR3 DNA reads TGTGCCTGGAGTATCCTATGGACTAGCAGGTACAATGAGCAGTTCTTC. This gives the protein CAWSILWTSRYNEQFF.

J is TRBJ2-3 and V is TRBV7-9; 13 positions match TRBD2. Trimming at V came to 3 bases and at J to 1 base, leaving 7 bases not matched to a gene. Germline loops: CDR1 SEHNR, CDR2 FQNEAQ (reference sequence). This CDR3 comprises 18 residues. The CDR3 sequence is CASSFAGLAGARTDTQYF. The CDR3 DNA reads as TGTGCCAGCAGCTTCGCTGGACTAGCGGGGGCCCGCACAGATACGCAGTATTTT.

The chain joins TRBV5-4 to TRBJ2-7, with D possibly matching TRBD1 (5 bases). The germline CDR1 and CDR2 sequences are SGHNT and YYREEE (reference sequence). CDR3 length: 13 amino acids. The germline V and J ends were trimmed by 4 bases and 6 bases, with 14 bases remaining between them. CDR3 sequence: CASSNVGVGEQYF. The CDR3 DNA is TGTGCCAGCAGCAATGTAGGGGTAGGCGAGCAGTACTTC.

CDR3 amino acids: CASSSGRLYEQYF. Written as DNA, the CDR3 is TGTGCCAGCAGCTCCGGGAGGCTCTACGAGCAGTACTTC. The chain has TRBV11-2 and TRBJ2-7; 7 bases line up with TRBD2. With 4 bases clipped from V and 3 bases from J, the junction kept 3 bases outside the gene matches. There are 13 residues in the CDR3. The germline gives CDR1 SGHAT, CDR2 FQNNGV.

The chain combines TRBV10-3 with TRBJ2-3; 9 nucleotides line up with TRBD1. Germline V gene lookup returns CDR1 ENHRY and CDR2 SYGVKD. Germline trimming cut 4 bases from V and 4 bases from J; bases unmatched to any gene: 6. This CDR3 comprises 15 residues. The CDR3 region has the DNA TGTGCCATCAGTGGCTCACAGGGGGCATCAGATACGCAGTATTTT. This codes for CAISGSQGASDTQYF.

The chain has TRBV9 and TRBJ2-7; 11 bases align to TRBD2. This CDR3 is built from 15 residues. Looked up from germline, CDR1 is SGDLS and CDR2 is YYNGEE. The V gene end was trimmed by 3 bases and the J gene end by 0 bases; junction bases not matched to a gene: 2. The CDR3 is CASSEGTSGSYEQYF. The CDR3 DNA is TGTGCCAGCAGCGAGGGGACTAGCGGCTCCTACGAGCAGTACTTC.

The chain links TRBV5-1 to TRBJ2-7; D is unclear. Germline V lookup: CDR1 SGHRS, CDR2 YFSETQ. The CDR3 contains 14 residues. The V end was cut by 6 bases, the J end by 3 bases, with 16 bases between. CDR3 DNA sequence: TGCGCCAGCACCCCTAGTCCCCCCCTCTACGAGCAGTACTTC. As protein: CASTPSPPLYEQYF.

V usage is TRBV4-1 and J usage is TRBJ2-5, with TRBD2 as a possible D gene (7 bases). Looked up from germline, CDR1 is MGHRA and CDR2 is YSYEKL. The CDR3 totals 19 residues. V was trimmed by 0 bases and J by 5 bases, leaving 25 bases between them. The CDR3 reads CASSQEKSNGGPSKETQYF. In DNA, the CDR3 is TGCGCCAGCAGCCAAGAGAAAAGTAACGGGGGGCCTTCAAAGGAGACCCAGTACTTC.

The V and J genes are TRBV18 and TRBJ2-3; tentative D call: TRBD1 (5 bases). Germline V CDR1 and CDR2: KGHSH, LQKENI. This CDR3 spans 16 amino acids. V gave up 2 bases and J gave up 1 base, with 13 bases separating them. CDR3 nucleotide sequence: TGTGCCAGCTCACCAAGGGGTTTAAAGGGCACAGATACGCAGTATTTT. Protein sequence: CASSPRGLKGTDTQYF.

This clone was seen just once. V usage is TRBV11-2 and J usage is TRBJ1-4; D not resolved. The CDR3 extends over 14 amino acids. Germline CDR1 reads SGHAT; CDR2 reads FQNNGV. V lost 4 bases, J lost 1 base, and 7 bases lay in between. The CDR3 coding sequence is TGTGCCAGCAGCTCGACGGTAACTAATGAAAAACTGTTTTTT. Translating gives CASSSTVTNEKLFF.

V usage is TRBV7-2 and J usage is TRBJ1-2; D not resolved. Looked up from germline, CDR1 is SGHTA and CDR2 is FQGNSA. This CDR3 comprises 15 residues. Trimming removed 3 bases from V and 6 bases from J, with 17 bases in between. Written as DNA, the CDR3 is TGTGCCAGCAGCTTGGATCCCAGGTGGGGTAATGGCTACACCTTC. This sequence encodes CASSLDPRWGNGYTF.

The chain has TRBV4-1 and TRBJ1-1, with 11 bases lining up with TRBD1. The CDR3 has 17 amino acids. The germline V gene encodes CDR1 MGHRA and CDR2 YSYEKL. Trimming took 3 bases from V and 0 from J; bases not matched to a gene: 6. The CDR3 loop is CASSHRGTGGLNTEAFF. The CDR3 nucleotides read TGCGCCAGCAGCCATCGAGGGACAGGGGGATTGAACACTGAAGCTTTCTTT.

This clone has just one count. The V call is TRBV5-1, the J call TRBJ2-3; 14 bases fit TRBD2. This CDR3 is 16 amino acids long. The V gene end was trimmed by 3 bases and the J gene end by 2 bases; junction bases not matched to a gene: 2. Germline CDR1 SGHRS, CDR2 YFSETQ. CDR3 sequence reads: CASSWGLAGDTDTQYF. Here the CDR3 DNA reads TGCGCCAGCAGCTGGGGACTAGCGGGAGACACAGATACGCAGTATTTT. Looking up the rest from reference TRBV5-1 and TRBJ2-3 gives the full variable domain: KAGVTQTPRYLIKTRGQQVTLSCSPISGHRSVSWYQQTPGQGLQFLFEYFSETQRNKGNFPGRFSGRQFSNSRSEMNVSTLELGDSALYLCASSWGLAGDTDTQYFGPGTRLTVL.

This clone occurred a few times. CDR3 protein: CATSRGGTSGSDVEQFF. CDR3 nucleotide sequence: TGTGCCACCAGCAGAGGGGGGACTAGCGGGAGCGACGTTGAGCAGTTCTTC. The gene calls are TRBV15 and TRBJ2-1, with 14 bases fitting TRBD2. Looked up from germline, CDR1 is LNHNV and CDR2 is YYDKDF (reference sequence). V lost 1 base to trimming and J lost 9 bases; unmatched junction nucleotides: 8. This CDR3 comprises 17 residues.

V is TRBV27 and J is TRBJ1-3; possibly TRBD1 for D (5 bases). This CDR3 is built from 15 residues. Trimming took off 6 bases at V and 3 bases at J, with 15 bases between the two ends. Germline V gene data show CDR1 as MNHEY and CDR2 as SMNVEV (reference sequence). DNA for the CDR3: TGTGCCAGCAGCCCCCTCCGGGACGGTGGAAACACCATATATTTT. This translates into CASSPLRDGGNTIYF.

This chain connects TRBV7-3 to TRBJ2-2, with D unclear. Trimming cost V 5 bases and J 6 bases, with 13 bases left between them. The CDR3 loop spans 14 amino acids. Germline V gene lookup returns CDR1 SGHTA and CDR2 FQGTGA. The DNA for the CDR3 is TGTGCCAGCAGCATTAGACCCGCCTCCGGGGAGCTGTTTTTT. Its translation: CASSIRPASGELFF. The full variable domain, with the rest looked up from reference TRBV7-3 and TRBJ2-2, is GAGVSQTPSNKVTEKGKYVELRCDPISGHTALYWYRQSLGQGPEFLIYFQGTGAADDSGLPNDRFFAVRPEGSVSTLKIQRTERGDSAVYLCASSIRPASGELFFGEGSRLTVL.

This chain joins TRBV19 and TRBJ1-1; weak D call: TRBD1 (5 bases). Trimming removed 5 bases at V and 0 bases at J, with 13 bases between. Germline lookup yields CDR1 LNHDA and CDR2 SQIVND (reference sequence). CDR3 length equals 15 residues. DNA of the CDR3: TGTGCCAGTAGTCCGCTGACAGCGATGAACACTGAAGCTTTCTTT. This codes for CASSPLTAMNTEAFF. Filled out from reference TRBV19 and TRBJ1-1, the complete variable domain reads DGGITQSPKYLFRKEGQNVTLSCEQNLNHDAMYWYRQDPGQGLRLIYYSQIVNDFQKGDIAEGYSVSREKKESFPLTVTSAQKNPTAFYLCASSPLTAMNTEAFFGQGTRLTVV.

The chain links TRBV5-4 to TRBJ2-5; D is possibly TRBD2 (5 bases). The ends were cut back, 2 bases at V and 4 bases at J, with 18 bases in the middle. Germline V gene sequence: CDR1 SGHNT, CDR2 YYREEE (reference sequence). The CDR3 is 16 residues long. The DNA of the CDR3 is TGTGCCAGCAGCTTAGCAGGACTCCAGACTCCAGAGACCCAGTACTTC. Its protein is CASSLAGLQTPETQYF.

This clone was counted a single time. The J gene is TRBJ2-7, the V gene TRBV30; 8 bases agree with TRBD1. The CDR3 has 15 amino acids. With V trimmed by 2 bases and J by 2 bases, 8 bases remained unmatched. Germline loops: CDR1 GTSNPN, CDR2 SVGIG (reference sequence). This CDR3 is CAWSPGQGRAYEQYF. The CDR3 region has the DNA TGTGCCTGGAGTCCCGGACAGGGAAGGGCCTACGAGCAGTACTTC.